The source of this T cell receptor (beta chain) is a study of T cell clusters in autoimmune cytopenias. CDR3 size: 16 residues. Germline V gene lookup returns CDR1 SEHNR and CDR2 FQNEAQ (reference sequence). Concerning this clonotype itself: Its antigen remains unknown.

Study-level findings and limits: No experiment has yet validated the function of the T cell clusters defined in silico. Exclusive TRB clusters were about 2.8-fold more numerous in healthy donors than in active autoimmune hepatitis.

Each sample's input was 250 to 300 ng genomic DNA, about 38,000 genome equivalents. Multiplex touch-down PCR amplified TRB using TRB-A and TRB-B pools in one tube. Following a re-call of the multiplex PCR reads, TCRdb has one entry per CDR3 protein and lacks DNA. The sample totals several thousand distinct CDR3 sequences. These data were likewise used in another study, on T cell repertoires in aging, cancer and after chemotherapy. That source notes: Compared with age-matched healthy donors, untreated hematological or solid cancer patients showed higher blood TCR clonality. In healthy donors, age-related TCR diversity loss mainly reflected lost richness.

The chain uses TRBV7-9 and TRBJ2-1; without DNA, the TCRdb call of TRBD2 cannot be checked. This clonotype was sampled from a human donor in good health. The sample consisted of peripheral blood. CDR3 residues: CASSSTSGRSWNEQFF.